A single sample is the source of the 21 T cell receptor beta chains below, sequenced in a study of blood T cell repertoires in COVID-19. TCRdb's table, derived via immunoSEQ multiplex PCR, lists solely in-frame clones and lacks some. Of a few hundred thousand clones in the sample, 70% to 90% are singletons; the top ten hold about 6%. Sequencing was performed on PBMCs or T cells enriched from blood (not recorded which). These receptors all stem from a woman in her 30s who had recovered from COVID-19.

The chain employs TRBV19 and TRBJ1-2; D unclear. CDR1 and CDR2 from the germline V gene are LNHDA and SQIVND (reference sequence). The CDR3 is 13 amino acids. Between the trimmed V and J ends, which lost 5 bases and 7 bases, there was a span of 14 bases. The CDR3, as DNA: TGTGCCAGTAGTCGACTGCGGTCGAGTGGCTACACCTTC. As protein: CASSRLRSSGYTF.

This chain joins TRBV27 and TRBJ2-5; 11 positions match TRBD2. The CDR3 runs 16 residues. V dropped 5 bases and J dropped 5; count of bases not matched to a gene: 10. CDR1 and CDR2 (germline): MNHEY, SMNVEV (reference sequence). Here the CDR3 DNA reads TGTGCCAGCAGTCCTGGTCGTAGCGGGGGGGCGGAGACCCAGTACTTC. Residues: CASSPGRSGGAETQYF.

With regard to this clone: At one of its ends the junction is not consistent with the germline gene, which may arise from a read error. The V and J genes are TRBV5-6 and TRBJ2-4; D is unclear. This CDR3 comprises 12 residues. Germline V CDR1 and CDR2: SGHDT, YYEEEE. The CDR3 protein is CASSFLEQSKNF. DNA of the CDR3: TGTGCCAGCAGCTTCCTGGAGCAGAGTAAGAACTTC.

The rearrangement uses TRBV4-1 and TRBJ1-2; TRBD1 aligns across 11 bases. Germline CDR1 is MGHRA and CDR2 is YSYEKL. The V and J ends lost 5 bases and 7 bases, in that order; junction bases with no gene match: 9. CDR3 length: 15 residues. CDR3 region: CASSTPRTGGSGYTF. The CDR3 DNA reads TGCGCCAGCAGCACTCCTCGGACAGGGGGCAGTGGCTACACCTTC.

The chain links TRBV25-1 to TRBJ2-5; 7 positions match TRBD1. The CDR3 totals 16 residues. V trimming: 4 bases; J trimming: 1 base; junction bases outside the gene matches: 9. Germline lookup yields CDR1 MGHDK and CDR2 SYGVNS. This CDR3 reads CASSGDRAVRQETQYF. CDR3 coding DNA: TGTGCCAGCAGTGGAGACAGGGCTGTTCGCCAAGAGACCCAGTACTTC.

The chain joins TRBV7-4 to TRBJ1-5, with D perhaps TRBD1 (5 bases). The CDR3 runs 19 residues. Trimming removed 3 bases at V and 0 bases at J, with 21 bases between. Germline values: CDR1 SGHVT, CDR2 SQSDAQ. This CDR3 is CASSLGGYATVDSNQPQHF. CDR3 bases: TGTGCCAGCAGCTTGGGGGGATATGCGACCGTAGATAGCAATCAGCCCCAGCATTTT.

The V call is TRBV15, the J call TRBJ2-7; TRBD1 aligns across 8 bases. With V trimmed by 3 bases and J by 0 bases, 1 base remained unmatched. Germline V gives CDR1 LNHNV, CDR2 YYDKDF (reference sequence). This CDR3 comprises 14 residues. The CDR3 sequence: CATSRDRASYEQYF. CDR3 nucleotides: TGTGCCACCAGCAGGGACAGGGCCTCCTACGAGCAGTACTTC.

The chain couples TRBV11-3 to TRBJ2-1, with 7 bases matching TRBD2. The CDR3 runs 13 residues. The ends lost 0 bases at V and 11 bases at J; junction bases unmatched: 4. CDR1 and CDR2 (germline): SGHNT, YENEEA. In DNA form, the CDR3 reads TGTGCCAGCAGCTTAGATCGGGAGGCACAGCAGTTCTTC. It is translated as CASSLDREAQQFF.

The J gene is TRBJ1-2, the V gene TRBV5-4, with D possibly TRBD1 on 6 matching bases. The germline V gene has CDR1 SGHNT and CDR2 YYREEE (reference sequence). V shed 0 bases and J shed 4 bases, with 16 bases lying between them. CDR3 length: 16 amino acids. The CDR3 DNA is TGTGCCAGCAGCTTGGGAGTGACAGGTGACGTCTATGGCTACACCTTC. This codes for CASSLGVTGDVYGYTF. The full variable domain, with the rest looked up from reference TRBV5-4 and TRBJ1-2, is ETGVTQSPTHLIKTRGQQVTLRCSSQSGHNTVSWYQQALGQGPQFIFQYYREEENGRGNFPPRFSGLQFPNYSSELNVNALELDDSALYLCASSLGVTGDVYGYTFGSGTRLTVV.

This clone is a singleton in its sample. The rearrangement uses TRBV6-2 or TRBV6-3 and TRBJ2-7; 7 bases fit TRBD1. The ends lost 2 bases at V and 5 bases at J; junction bases unmatched: 9. This CDR3 has 15 residues. The V gene's germline CDR1 is MNHEY and CDR2 SVGEGT. CDR3 sequence reads: CASSYPFRTGHEQYF. CDR3 coding DNA: TGTGCCAGCAGTTACCCCTTTCGGACAGGCCACGAGCAGTACTTC.

The V gene is TRBV9, the J gene TRBJ1-3; 7 nucleotides agree with TRBD1. The CDR3 contains 16 residues. J gave up 1 base and V 3 bases, and 7 bases lay outside the gene matches. Germline V gene lookup returns CDR1 SGDLS and CDR2 YYNGEE. CDR3 protein: CASSALGTASGNTIYF. The CDR3 nucleotides read TGTGCCAGCAGCGCACTCGGGACAGCGTCTGGAAACACCATATATTTT.

A few counts support this clone. This sequence joins TRBV29-1 and TRBJ1-2; weak D call: TRBD1 (5 bases). Trimming pared 4 bases from V and 3 bases from J, leaving 12 bases between. Germline V gene lookup returns CDR1 SQVTM and CDR2 ANQGSEA. There are 13 residues in the CDR3. The CDR3 spells CSVGDSAHYGYTF. The CDR3 DNA sequence: TGCAGCGTTGGAGACAGCGCCCACTATGGCTACACCTTC.

The V call is TRBV10-3, the J call TRBJ1-1; 8 bases agree with TRBD1. The V gene end was trimmed by 4 bases and the J gene end by 5 bases; junction bases not matched to a gene: 6. From germline, CDR1 is ENHRY and CDR2 SYGVKD. This CDR3 has 14 residues. The CDR3 region is CAISGTGWDTEAFF. CDR3 in DNA: TGTGCCATCAGTGGGACAGGGTGGGATACTGAAGCTTTCTTT.

The J gene is TRBJ2-7, the V gene TRBV7-9, with TRBD1 matching over 9 bases. The CDR3 sequence is 17 residues long. The V and J ends lost 5 bases and 0 bases, in that order; junction bases with no gene match: 11. CDR1 is SEHNR and CDR2 is FQNEAQ in the germline V gene (reference sequence). Here the CDR3 DNA reads TGTGCCAGCAGCGGACAGGGGCGACTCCGGAGCTCCTACGAGCAGTACTTC. Translated, it gives CASSGQGRLRSSYEQYF.

V usage is TRBV19 and J usage is TRBJ2-2, with TRBD2 matching over 8 bases. CDR1 is LNHDA and CDR2 is SQIVND in the germline V gene (reference sequence). CDR3 length: 15 amino acids. V lost 3 bases, J lost 5 bases, and 5 bases stayed unmatched. The DNA for the CDR3 is TGTGCCAGTAGTATTTTAGCGGGGCCAACCGGGGAGCTGTTTTTT. It codes for CASSILAGPTGELFF. Looking up the rest from reference TRBV19 and TRBJ2-2 gives the full variable domain: DGGITQSPKYLFRKEGQNVTLSCEQNLNHDAMYWYRQDPGQGLRLIYYSQIVNDFQKGDIAEGYSVSREKKESFPLTVTSAQKNPTAFYLCASSILAGPTGELFFGEGSRLTVL.

V is TRBV27 and J is TRBJ1-4, with 7 bases matching TRBD1. The germline V gene has CDR1 MNHEY and CDR2 SMNVEV (reference sequence). This CDR3 has 14 amino acids. After removal of 6 bases from V and 8 bases from J, the junction contained 9 bases not matched to a gene. CDR3 sequence (DNA): TGTGCCAGCAGGGGTGATGGAGGGGGCGAAAAACTGTTTTTT. This gives the protein CASRGDGGGEKLFF. The entire variable domain, with the rest obtained from reference TRBV27 and TRBJ1-4, is as follows: EAQVTQNPRYLITVTGKKLTVTCSQNMNHEYMSWYRQDPGLGLRQIYYSMNVEVTDKGDVPEGYKVSRKEKRNFPLILESPSPNQTSLYFCASRGDGGGEKLFFGSGTQLSVL.

This chain uses TRBV18 with TRBJ2-7; D is undetermined. Germline lookup yields CDR1 KGHSH and CDR2 LQKENI. V dropped 3 bases and J dropped 3 bases, with 9 bases sitting between them. The CDR3 runs to 13 residues. CDR3 region: CASSPQVHYEQYF. CDR3 DNA: TGTGCCAGCTCACCTCAGGTTCACTACGAGCAGTACTTC.

This clone was seen a few times. The chain's CDR3 is CASSFPGTEAFF. The CDR3 DNA sequence: TGTGCCAGCAGTTTTCCGGGAACTGAAGCTTTCTTT. The V gene is TRBV12-3 or TRBV12-4, the J gene TRBJ1-1; D unclear. CDR3 size: 12 residues. V was cut by 3 bases and J by 5 bases, with 7 bases left in between.

This clone was detected only a few times. The chain employs TRBV28 and TRBJ1-1, with 7 bases lining up with TRBD1. The CDR3 has 14 amino acids. J lost 3 bases, V lost 7 bases, and 8 bases had no gene match. Per the germline V gene, CDR1 is MDHEN and CDR2 is SYDVKM. The CDR3 coding sequence is TGTGCCAGCACCAAGGGACAGTCGTACACTGAAGCTTTCTTT. Residues: CASTKGQSYTEAFF.

The J gene is TRBJ2-2, the V gene TRBV7-8; TRBD1 aligns across 7 bases. Germline V lookup: CDR1 SGHVS, CDR2 FQNEAQ. The V gene end was trimmed by 1 base and the J gene end by 0 bases; junction bases not matched to a gene: 2. CDR3 length: 16 residues. CDR3 sequence: CASSLGQGTNTGELFF. The CDR3 DNA follows: TGTGCCAGCAGCTTAGGACAGGGTACGAACACCGGGGAGCTGTTTTTT.

Note on this clone: Other DNA sequences within the sample encode an identical CDR3. J is TRBJ1-1 and V is TRBV20-1; D uncertain. Germline V gene sequence: CDR1 DFQATT, CDR2 SNEGSKA (reference sequence). The CDR3 runs to 12 residues. The V end was cut by 3 bases, the J end by 4 bases, with 9 bases between. CDR3 protein: CSASRAGTEAFF. CDR3 coding DNA: TGCAGTGCTAGTAGGGCGGGCACTGAAGCTTTCTTT.